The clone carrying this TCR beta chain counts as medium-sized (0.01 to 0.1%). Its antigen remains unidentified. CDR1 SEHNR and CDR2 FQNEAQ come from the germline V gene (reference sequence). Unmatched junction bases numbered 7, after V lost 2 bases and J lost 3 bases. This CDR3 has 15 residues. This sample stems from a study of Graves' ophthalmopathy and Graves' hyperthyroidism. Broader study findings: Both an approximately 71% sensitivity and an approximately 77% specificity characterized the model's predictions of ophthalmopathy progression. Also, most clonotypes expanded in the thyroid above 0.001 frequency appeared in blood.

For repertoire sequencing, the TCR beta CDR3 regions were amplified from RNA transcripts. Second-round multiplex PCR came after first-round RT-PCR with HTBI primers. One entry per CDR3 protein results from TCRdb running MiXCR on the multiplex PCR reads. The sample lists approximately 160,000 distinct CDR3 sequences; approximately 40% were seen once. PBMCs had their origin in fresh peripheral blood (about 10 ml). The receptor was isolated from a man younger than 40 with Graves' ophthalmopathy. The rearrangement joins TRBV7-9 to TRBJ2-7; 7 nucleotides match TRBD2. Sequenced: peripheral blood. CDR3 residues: CASSLLSSGDYEQYF. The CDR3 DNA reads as TGTGCCAGCAGCTTATTGTCTAGCGGTGACTACGAGCAGTACTTC.